This TCR beta chain comes out of a study of Ad26.COV2.S vaccination and SARS-CoV-2 variants. The CDR3 length is 14 residues. Germline CDR1 ENHRY, CDR2 SYGVKD. The V end lost 6 bases, the J end lost 2 bases, and 13 bases lay between the germline ends. The treatment denotes: around 19 received Ad26.COV2.S at low or high dose, single or two shots; about 5 received placebo; per-sample allocation not given. Sampling occurred on day 63 after the first vaccine or placebo injection. Profiled with immunoSEQ multiplex PCR; TCRdb holds only in-frame clones, not every one. The repertoire holds around 400,000 clones, with approximately 89% as singletons.

The starting material was peripheral blood, obtained in a trial of Ad26.COV2.S vaccine versus placebo. The rearrangement links TRBV10-3 to TRBJ1-2, with D perhaps matching TRBD1 (5 bases). This clonotype was sampled from a person aged 18-65 years who received the Ad26.COV2.S COVID-19 vaccine or a placebo. CDR3 bases: TGTGCCATCAGGCGGGACGGACGGAACTATGGCTACACCTTC. Its protein product is CAIRRDGRNYGYTF.